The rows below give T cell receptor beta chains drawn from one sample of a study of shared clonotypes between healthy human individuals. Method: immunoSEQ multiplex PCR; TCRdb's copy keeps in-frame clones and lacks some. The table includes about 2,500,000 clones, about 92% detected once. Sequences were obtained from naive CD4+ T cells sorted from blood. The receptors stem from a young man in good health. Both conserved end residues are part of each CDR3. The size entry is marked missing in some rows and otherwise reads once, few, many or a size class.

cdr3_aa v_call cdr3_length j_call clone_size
CASSYSGVVNSPLHF TRBV6-5 15 TRBJ1-6 -
CASSLGGGATNEKLFF TRBV5-6 16 TRBJ1-4 -
CASSLEPSGGVITGELFF TRBV5-1 18 TRBJ2-2 -
CASSSGGLNSPLHF TRBV28 14 TRBJ1-6 -
CASSYSGGRNYGYTF TRBV6-6 15 TRBJ1-2 -
CASKVTDTQYF TRBV2 11 TRBJ2-3 -
CASSATRIDTF TRBV7-2 11 TRBJ1-2 once
CASSFQGSGNTIYF TRBV19 14 TRBJ1-3 -
CASSSGRMGETQYF TRBV2 14 TRBJ2-5 -
CASSLGAGANVLTF TRBV5-1 14 TRBJ2-6 -
CASGTAKGETQYF TRBV6-6 13 TRBJ2-5 -
CASSPRGHGYTF TRBV13 12 TRBJ1-2 few
CASSQGGSSYEQYF TRBV14 14 TRBJ2-7 -
CASTSGTGELFF TRBV11-3 12 TRBJ2-2 -
CASRKGIIGLNQPQHF TRBV2 16 TRBJ1-5 -
CASSTHADAKTYGYTF TRBV7-3 16 TRBJ1-2 -
CASSESTLGVYEQYF TRBV10-1 15 TRBJ2-7 -
CATSGALAKNIQYF TRBV15 14 TRBJ2-4 -
CASSLGLAGSVTGELFF TRBV5-4 17 TRBJ2-2 -
CASSGGTSGSLPYEQYF TRBV6-1 17 TRBJ2-7 -
CASSSGQVRLDEQFF TRBV19 15 TRBJ2-1 -
CASSQDKVGETQYF TRBV7-9 14 TRBJ2-5 once
CASSYRENSYEQYF TRBV27 14 TRBJ2-7 -
CASSSRVDEQFF TRBV28 12 TRBJ2-1 -
CASSYGLAGDADTQYF TRBV6-5 16 TRBJ2-3 once
CASSQGTSGYTF TRBV4-3 12 TRBJ1-2 -
CASSLVARGVGYGYTF TRBV7-2 16 TRBJ1-2 -
CASSFDRVNTEAFF TRBV7-2 14 TRBJ1-1 -
CASSLWQGTSYNEQFF TRBV5-1 16 TRBJ2-1 -
CASSLWGQGLYNEQFF TRBV5-8 16 TRBJ2-1 -
CATVADTQYF TRBV6-5 10 TRBJ2-3 -
CASSFAGTGGSWNTEAFF TRBV7-2 18 TRBJ1-1 -
CASSSGTWGYTF TRBV9 12 TRBJ1-2 -
CASSQGPGTQYF TRBV14 12 TRBJ2-5 -
CSHRALGGETQYF TRBV29-1 13 TRBJ2-5 -
CASSDWRGGNTEAFF TRBV7-2 15 TRBJ1-1 -
CASSPDDRSSGNTIYF TRBV9 16 TRBJ1-3 -
CASGLDYLPYEQYF TRBV12-5 14 TRBJ2-7 -
CASSSAGTGGSETQYF TRBV7-9 16 TRBJ2-5 -
CASSSDGQGRATNEKLFF TRBV9 18 TRBJ1-4 once
CASSSRGASSYEQYF TRBV7-2 15 TRBJ2-7 -
CASSVASSYNEQFF TRBV9 14 TRBJ2-1 -
CAIGETGYSYEQYF TRBV10-3 14 TRBJ2-7 -
CASSPTANTGELFF TRBV5-1 14 TRBJ2-2 -
CASCPWGTGNNSPLHF TRBV27 16 TRBJ1-6 -
CASSPLDRNYGYTF TRBV7-2 14 TRBJ1-2 -
CATSREGLGETQYF TRBV15 14 TRBJ2-5 -
CASSLKAGLGSEQYF TRBV7-2 15 TRBJ2-7 once
CASSLPGANTGELFF TRBV5-1 15 TRBJ2-2 -
CASSLAGGQETQYF TRBV5-1 14 TRBJ2-5 -
CAWSVQNSPLHF TRBV30 12 TRBJ1-6 -